This T cell receptor beta chain was sequenced during a study of monozygotic twins with inflammatory bowel disease. Overall study findings and caveats: The sharing of clonotypes with others was lower in IBD patients than in healthy twins, especially with disease activity.

TCRdb reworked the 5' RACE reads into one entry per CDR3 protein, no DNA. Its table records over 200,000 distinct CDR3 sequences. Concerning this clonotype itself: Its matching antigen is unknown.

Every donor provided one blood sample measuring roughly 2.4 ml. Germline V gives CDR1 MNHEY, CDR2 SMNVEV (reference sequence). The CDR3 sequence is 13 residues long. This rearrangement joins TRBV27 to TRBJ2-3; checking the TCRdb D call of TRBD2 is not possible without DNA. The clonotype comes from a human donor with ulcerative colitis or Crohn's disease, or a healthy co-twin of an affected twin (not recorded which). The sample was blood. This CDR3 is CASRGGRGDTQYF.